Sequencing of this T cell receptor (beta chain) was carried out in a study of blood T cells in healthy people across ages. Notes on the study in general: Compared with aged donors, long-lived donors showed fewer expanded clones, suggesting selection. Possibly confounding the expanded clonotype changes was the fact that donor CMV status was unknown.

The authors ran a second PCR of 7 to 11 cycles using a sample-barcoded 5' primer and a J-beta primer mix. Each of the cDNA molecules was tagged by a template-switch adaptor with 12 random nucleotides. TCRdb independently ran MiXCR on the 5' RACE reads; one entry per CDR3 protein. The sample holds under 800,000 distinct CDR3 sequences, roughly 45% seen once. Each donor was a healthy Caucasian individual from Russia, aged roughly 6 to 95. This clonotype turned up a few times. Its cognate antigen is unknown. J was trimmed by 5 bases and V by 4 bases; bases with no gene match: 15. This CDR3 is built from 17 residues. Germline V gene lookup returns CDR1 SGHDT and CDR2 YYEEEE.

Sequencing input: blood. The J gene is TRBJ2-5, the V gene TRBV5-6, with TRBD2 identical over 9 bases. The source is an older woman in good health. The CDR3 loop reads CASSPRTSVFPEETQYF. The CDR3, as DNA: TGTGCCAGCAGCCCACGGACTAGCGTTTTCCCCGAGGAGACCCAGTACTTC. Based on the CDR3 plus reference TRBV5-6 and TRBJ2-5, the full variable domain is DAGVTQSPTHLIKTRGQQVTLRCSPKSGHDTVSWYQQALGQGPQFIFQYYEEEERQRGNFPDRFSGHQFPNYSSELNVNALLLGDSALYLCASSPRTSVFPEETQYFGPGTRLLVL.